The 5 T cell receptor beta chains in this list originate from one sample, sequenced in a study of OX40 agonist ivuxolimab in advanced cancers. The repertoire was sequenced with immunoSEQ multiplex PCR; TCRdb's copy has only in-frame clones and lacks some. The table has around 99,000 clones, 90% seen once; the top ten hold 0.15% to 0.2%. The sample in question was CD4+ or CD8+ T cells sorted from blood, obtained in a trial of the OX40 agonist ivuxolimab. The receptors shown here come from an adult with an advanced solid tumor such as melanoma, head and neck, liver or kidney cancer.

J is TRBJ1-5 and V is TRBV19, with no clear D. CDR3 size: 17 residues. The V and J ends lost 5 bases and 2 bases respectively, with 19 bases between them. Germline loops: CDR1 LNHDA, CDR2 SQIVND (reference sequence). CDR3 loop: CASSQLPDILGNQPQHF. In nucleotides, the CDR3 is TGTGCCAGTAGTCAGCTCCCCGATATACTTGGCAATCAGCCCCAGCATTTT. Together with reference TRBV19 and TRBJ1-5, the CDR3 gives the full variable domain: DGGITQSPKYLFRKEGQNVTLSCEQNLNHDAMYWYRQDPGQGLRLIYYSQIVNDFQKGDIAEGYSVSREKKESFPLTVTSAQKNPTAFYLCASSQLPDILGNQPQHFGDGTRLSIL.

The chain employs TRBV9 and TRBJ2-7; TRBD2 might be the D (6 bases). CDR1 SGDLS and CDR2 YYNGEE come from the germline V gene. Trimming cost V 0 bases and J 5 bases, with 18 bases left between them. This CDR3 region has 16 residues. The chain's CDR3 is CASSVADGFGGDEQYF. CDR3 coding DNA: TGTGCCAGCAGCGTAGCTGACGGGTTTGGAGGGGACGAGCAGTACTTC. The entire variable domain, with the rest obtained from reference TRBV9 and TRBJ2-7, is as follows: DSGVTQTPKHLITATGQRVTLRCSPRSGDLSVYWYQQSLDQGLQFLIQYYNGEERAKGNILERFSAQQFPDLHSELNLSSLELGDSALYFCASSVADGFGGDEQYFGPGTRLTVT.

The rearrangement joins TRBV5-1 to TRBJ2-5; unclear D gene. The CDR3 spans 14 residues. Trimming shortened V by 4 bases and J by 6 bases, and 16 bases separated the two germline ends. Germline lookup yields CDR1 SGHRS and CDR2 YFSETQ. The chain's CDR3 is CASSLGPSQKTQYF. CDR3 DNA: TGCGCCAGCAGCCTCGGGCCCTCACAAAAGACCCAGTACTTC.

The chain couples TRBV30 to TRBJ2-3; tentative D call: TRBD2 (6 bases). Looked up from germline, CDR1 is GTSNPN and CDR2 is SVGIG (reference sequence). There are 15 residues in the CDR3. V was shortened by 3 bases and J by 0 bases, with 13 bases between the two germline ends. The CDR3 DNA is TGTGCCTGGAGGCGGGGCAGAATAAGCACAGATACGCAGTATTTT. It yields the protein CAWRRGRISTDTQYF.

The chain carries TRBV9 and TRBJ2-3, with TRBD2 matching over 10 bases. Germline V gives CDR1 SGDLS, CDR2 YYNGEE. Trimming at V came to 4 bases and at J to 5 bases, leaving 10 bases not matched to a gene. The CDR3 consists of 16 residues. The CDR3 DNA reads as TGTGCCAGCAGCTCAATAAGCGGGAGGGTTGGAGATACGCAGTATTTT. Its translation is CASSSISGRVGDTQYF.